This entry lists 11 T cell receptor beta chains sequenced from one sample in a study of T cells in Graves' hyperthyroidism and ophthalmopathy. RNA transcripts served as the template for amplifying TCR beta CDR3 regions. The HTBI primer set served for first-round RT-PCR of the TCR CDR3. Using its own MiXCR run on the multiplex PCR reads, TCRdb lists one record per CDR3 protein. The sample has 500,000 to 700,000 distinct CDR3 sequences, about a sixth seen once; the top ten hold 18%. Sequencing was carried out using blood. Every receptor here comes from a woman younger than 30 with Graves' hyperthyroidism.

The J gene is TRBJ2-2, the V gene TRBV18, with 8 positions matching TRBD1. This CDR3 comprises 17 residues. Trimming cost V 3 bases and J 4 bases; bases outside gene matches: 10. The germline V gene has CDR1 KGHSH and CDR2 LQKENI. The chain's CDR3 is CASSPPKRQGFTGELFF. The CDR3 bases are TGTGCCAGCTCACCCCCCAAAAGACAGGGGTTCACCGGGGAGCTGTTTTTT.

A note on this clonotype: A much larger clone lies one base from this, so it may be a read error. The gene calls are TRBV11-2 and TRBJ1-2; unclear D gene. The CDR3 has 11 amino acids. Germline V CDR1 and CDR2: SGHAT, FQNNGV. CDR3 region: CASSSTGGCTF. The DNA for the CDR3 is TGTGCCAGCAGCTCAACTGGAGGCTGCACCTTC.

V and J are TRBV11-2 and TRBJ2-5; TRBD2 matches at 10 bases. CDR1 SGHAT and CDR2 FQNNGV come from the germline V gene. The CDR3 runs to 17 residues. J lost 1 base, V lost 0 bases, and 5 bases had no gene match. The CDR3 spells CASSLEGLAGVQETQYF. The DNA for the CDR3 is TGTGCCAGCAGCTTAGAAGGGCTAGCGGGAGTCCAAGAGACCCAGTACTTC.

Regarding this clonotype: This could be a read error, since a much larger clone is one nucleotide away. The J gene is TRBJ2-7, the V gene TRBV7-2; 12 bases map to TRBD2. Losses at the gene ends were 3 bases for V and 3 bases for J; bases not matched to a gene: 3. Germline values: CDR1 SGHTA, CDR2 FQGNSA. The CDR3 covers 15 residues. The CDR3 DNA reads TGTGCCAGCAGCTTCACTAGCGGGAGGAACTACGAGCAGTACTTC. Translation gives CASSFTSGRNYEQYF.

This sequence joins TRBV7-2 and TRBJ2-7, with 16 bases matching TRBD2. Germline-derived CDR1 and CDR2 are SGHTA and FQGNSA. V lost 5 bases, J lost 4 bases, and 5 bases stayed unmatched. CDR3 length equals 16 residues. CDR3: CASSPAGLAGGYEQYF. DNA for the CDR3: TGTGCCAGCAGCCCCGCGGGACTAGCGGGGGGGTACGAGCAGTACTTC.

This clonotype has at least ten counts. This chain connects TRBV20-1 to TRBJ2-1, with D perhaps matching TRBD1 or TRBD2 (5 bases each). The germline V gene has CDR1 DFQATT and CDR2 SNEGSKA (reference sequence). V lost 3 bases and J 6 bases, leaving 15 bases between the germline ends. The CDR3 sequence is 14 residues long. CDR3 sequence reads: CSASGGGTGNEQFF. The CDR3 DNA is TGCAGTGCTAGTGGGGGTGGAACGGGCAATGAGCAGTTCTTC.

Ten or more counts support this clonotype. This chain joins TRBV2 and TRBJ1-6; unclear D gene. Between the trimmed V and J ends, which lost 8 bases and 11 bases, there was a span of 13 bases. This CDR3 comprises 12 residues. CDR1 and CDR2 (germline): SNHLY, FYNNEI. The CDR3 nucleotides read TGTGCCAGCCGCGGGGAGAGGACACCCCTCCACTTT. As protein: CASRGERTPLHF.

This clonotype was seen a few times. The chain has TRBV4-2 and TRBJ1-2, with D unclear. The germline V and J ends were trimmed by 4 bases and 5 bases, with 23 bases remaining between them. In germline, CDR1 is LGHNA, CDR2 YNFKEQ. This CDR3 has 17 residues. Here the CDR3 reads CASSLAVLTTGNYGYTF. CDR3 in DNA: TGTGCCAGCAGCCTTGCCGTACTGACCACGGGGAATTATGGCTACACCTTC.

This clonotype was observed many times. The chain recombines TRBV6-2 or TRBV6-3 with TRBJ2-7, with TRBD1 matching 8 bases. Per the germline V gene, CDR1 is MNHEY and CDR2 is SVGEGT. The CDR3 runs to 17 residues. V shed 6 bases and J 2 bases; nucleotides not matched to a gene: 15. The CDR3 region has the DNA TGTGCCAGCAGACCATCCCTTGGAGGACAGGGAACCTACGAGCAGTACTTC. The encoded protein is CASRPSLGGQGTYEQYF.

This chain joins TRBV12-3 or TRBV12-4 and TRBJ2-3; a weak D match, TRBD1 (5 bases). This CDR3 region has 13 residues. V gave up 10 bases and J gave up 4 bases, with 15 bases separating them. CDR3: CATKGQGSDTQYF. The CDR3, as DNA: TGTGCCACCAAAGGGCAGGGTTCAGATACGCAGTATTTT.

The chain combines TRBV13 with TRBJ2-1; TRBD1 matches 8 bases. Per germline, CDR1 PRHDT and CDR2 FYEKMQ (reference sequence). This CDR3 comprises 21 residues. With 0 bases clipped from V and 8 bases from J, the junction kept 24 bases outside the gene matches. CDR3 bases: TGTGCCAGCAGCTTAGGTTTCTTGGTGCCTGGGTCCAGGGGGCGCGTCGATGAGCAGTTCTTC. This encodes CASSLGFLVPGSRGRVDEQFF.